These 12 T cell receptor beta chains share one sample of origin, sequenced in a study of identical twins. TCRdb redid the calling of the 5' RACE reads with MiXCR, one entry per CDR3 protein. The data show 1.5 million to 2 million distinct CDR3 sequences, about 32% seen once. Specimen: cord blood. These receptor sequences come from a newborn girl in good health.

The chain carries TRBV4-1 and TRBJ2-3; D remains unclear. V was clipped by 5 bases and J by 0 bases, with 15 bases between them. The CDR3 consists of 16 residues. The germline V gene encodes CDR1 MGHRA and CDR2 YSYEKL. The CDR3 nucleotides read TGCGCCAGCAGCAAAGTTCCCCATATCAGCACAGATACGCAGTATTTT. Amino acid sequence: CASSKVPHISTDTQYF.

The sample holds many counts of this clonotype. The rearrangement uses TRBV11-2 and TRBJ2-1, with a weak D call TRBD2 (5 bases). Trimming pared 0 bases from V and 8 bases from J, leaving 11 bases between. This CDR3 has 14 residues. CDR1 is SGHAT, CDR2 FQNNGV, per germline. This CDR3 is CASSLDLGSHEQFF. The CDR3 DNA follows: TGTGCCAGCAGCTTAGATCTTGGGAGTCATGAGCAGTTCTTC.

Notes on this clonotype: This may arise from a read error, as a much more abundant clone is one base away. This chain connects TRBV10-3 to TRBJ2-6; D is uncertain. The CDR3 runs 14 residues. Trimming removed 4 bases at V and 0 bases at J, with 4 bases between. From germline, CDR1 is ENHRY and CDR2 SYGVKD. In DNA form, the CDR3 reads TGTGCCATCAGTGGAGTCTCTGGGGCCAACGTCCTGACTTTC. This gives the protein CAISGVSGANVLTF.

CDR3 coding DNA: TGTGCCAGCAGTCCCCCGGACAGGCTCGATGGCTACACCTTC. Amino acids: CASSPPDRLDGYTF. The chain uses TRBV28 and TRBJ1-2; 7 nucleotides align to TRBD1. This CDR3 region has 14 residues. Germline lookup yields CDR1 MDHEN and CDR2 SYDVKM. The V gene end was trimmed by 5 bases and the J gene end by 6 bases; junction bases not matched to a gene: 9.

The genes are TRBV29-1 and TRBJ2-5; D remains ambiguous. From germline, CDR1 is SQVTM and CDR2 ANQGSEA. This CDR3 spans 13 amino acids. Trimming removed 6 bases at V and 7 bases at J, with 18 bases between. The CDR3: CSVRATTRGTQYF. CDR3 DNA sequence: TGCAGCGTAAGGGCCACCACCCGTGGGACCCAGTACTTC.

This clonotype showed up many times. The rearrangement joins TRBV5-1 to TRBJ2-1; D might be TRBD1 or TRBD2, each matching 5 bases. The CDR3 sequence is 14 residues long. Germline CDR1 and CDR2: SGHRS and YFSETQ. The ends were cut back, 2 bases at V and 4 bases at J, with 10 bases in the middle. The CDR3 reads CASSFGTEYNEQFF. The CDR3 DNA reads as TGCGCCAGCAGCTTCGGGACGGAGTACAATGAGCAGTTCTTC.

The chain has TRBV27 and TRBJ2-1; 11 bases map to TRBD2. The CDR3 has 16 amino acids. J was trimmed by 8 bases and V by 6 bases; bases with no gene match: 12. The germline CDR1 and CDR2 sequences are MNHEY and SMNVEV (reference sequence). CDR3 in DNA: TGTGCCAGCAGCTCGGGACTAGCGGTCTTAAATGATGAGCAGTTCTTC. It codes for CASSSGLAVLNDEQFF.

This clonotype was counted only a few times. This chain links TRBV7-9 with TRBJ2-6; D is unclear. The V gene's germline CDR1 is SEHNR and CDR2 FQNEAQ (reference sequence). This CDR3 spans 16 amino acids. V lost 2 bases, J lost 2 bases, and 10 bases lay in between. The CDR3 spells CASSLIAAPGANVLTF. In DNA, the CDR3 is TGTGCCAGCAGCTTAATTGCGGCGCCTGGGGCCAACGTCCTGACTTTC.

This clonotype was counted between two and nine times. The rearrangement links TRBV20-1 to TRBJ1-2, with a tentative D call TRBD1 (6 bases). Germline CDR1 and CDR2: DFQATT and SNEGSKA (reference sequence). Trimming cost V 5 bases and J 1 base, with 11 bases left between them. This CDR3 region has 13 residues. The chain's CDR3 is CSARGDNNYGYTF. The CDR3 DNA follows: TGCAGTGCTCGAGGGGACAATAACTATGGCTACACCTTC.

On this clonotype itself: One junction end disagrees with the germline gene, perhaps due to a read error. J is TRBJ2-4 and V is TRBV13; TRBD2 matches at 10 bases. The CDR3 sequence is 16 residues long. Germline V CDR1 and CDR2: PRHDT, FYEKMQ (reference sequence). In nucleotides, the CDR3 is TGTGTCAGCAGCCATGGTAGCGGGAGGGCCAAAAACATTCAGTACTTC. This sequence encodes CVSSHGSGRAKNIQYF.

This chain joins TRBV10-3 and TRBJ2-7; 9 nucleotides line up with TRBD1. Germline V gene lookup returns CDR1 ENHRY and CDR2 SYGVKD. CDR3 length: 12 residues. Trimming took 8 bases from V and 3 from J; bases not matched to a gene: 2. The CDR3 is CAIAGQGYEQYF. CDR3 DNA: TGTGCCATCGCGGGACAGGGCTACGAGCAGTACTTC.

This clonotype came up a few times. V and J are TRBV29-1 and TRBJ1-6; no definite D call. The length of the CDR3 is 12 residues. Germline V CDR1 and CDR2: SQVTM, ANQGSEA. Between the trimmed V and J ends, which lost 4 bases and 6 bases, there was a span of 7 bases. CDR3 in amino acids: CSVGEPNSPLHF. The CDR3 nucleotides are TGCAGCGTTGGAGAGCCTAATTCACCCCTCCACTTT. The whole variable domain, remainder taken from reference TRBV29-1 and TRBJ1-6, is SAVISQKPSRDICQRGTSLTIQCQVDSQVTMMFWYRQQPGQSLTLIATANQGSEATYESGFVIDKFPISRPNLTFSTLTVSNMSPEDSSIYLCSVGEPNSPLHFGNGTRLTVT.